Below are 28 T cell receptor beta chains sequenced from a single sample in a study of shared clonotypes between healthy human individuals. The protocol was immunoSEQ multiplex PCR, while the TCRdb copy is restricted to in-frame clones and leaves out a portion. The profile covers over a million clones, with approximately 80% appearing a single time and 0.5% to 0.6% taken by the ten largest. Sequenced sample: memory CD4+ T cells from PBMCs. Indicated subset: CD45RA-negative fraction. The origin of the receptors is a man between 18 and 35 years old in good health. Some clones in this sample may be carry-over from other donors' samples.

This chain joins TRBV9 and TRBJ2-7; 7 nucleotides align to TRBD1. Germline loops: CDR1 SGDLS, CDR2 YYNGEE. The CDR3 contains 15 residues. The V gene end was trimmed by 3 bases and the J gene end by 2 bases; junction bases not matched to a gene: 8. The CDR3: CASSAPGGSAYEQYF. DNA for the CDR3: TGTGCCAGCAGCGCGCCAGGGGGTTCAGCCTACGAGCAGTACTTC. Complete variable domain (other parts from reference TRBV9 and TRBJ2-7): DSGVTQTPKHLITATGQRVTLRCSPRSGDLSVYWYQQSLDQGLQFLIQYYNGEERAKGNILERFSAQQFPDLHSELNLSSLELGDSALYFCASSAPGGSAYEQYFGPGTRLTVT.

The rearrangement joins TRBV9 to TRBJ1-2; D may be TRBD1 (6 bases). The CDR3 has 14 residues. Germline loops: CDR1 SGDLS, CDR2 YYNGEE. V dropped 8 bases and J dropped 3 bases, with 17 bases sitting between them. This CDR3 reads CASTKGGFDYGYTF. CDR3 sequence (DNA): TGTGCCAGTACTAAAGGGGGGTTTGACTATGGCTACACCTTC.

For the CDR3, the DNA is TGTGCCAGCAGCACGGACAGGGGATTTTCAGGGCTATCCTACGAGCAGTACTTC. Translating gives CASSTDRGFSGLSYEQYF. This sequence joins TRBV28 and TRBJ2-7; TRBD1 matches at 9 bases. V gave up 6 bases and J gave up 1 base; unmatched junction bases: 16. The CDR3 loop spans 18 amino acids. Germline lookup yields CDR1 MDHEN and CDR2 SYDVKM.

V usage is TRBV12-5 and J usage is TRBJ2-2, with TRBD1 matching over 9 bases. The CDR3 sequence is 13 residues long. Trimming cost V 4 bases and J 6 bases; bases outside gene matches: 0. CDR1 is LGHNT and CDR2 is FRNRAP in the germline V gene. The CDR3 bases are TGTGCTAGTGGTTGGACAGGGGCCGGGGAGCTGTTTTTT. Protein: CASGWTGAGELFF.

The sample holds a few counts of this clone. The chain joins TRBV19 to TRBJ1-5; TRBD1 might be the D (5 bases). Germline lookup yields CDR1 LNHDA and CDR2 SQIVND (reference sequence). With 1 base removed from V and 11 bases from J, the gap between germline ends came to 12 bases. The CDR3 spans 13 residues. The CDR3 DNA sequence: TGTGCCAGTAGTATAGCTACCCGAGGGGCCCAGCATTTT. This encodes CASSIATRGAQHF.

V and J are TRBV30 and TRBJ2-4; D not resolved. The CDR3 runs to 12 residues. The V gene lost 2 bases and the J gene lost 0 bases, with 2 bases spanning the gap. In germline, CDR1 is GTSNPN, CDR2 SVGIG (reference sequence). The CDR3 DNA reads as TGTGCCTGGAGTCCAGCCAAAAACATTCAGTACTTC. Its translation: CAWSPAKNIQYF. The whole variable domain, filled in from reference TRBV30 and TRBJ2-4, reads SQTIHQWPATLVQPVGSPLSLECTVEGTSNPNLYWYRQAAGRGLQLLFYSVGIGQISSEVPQNLSASRPQDRQFILSSKKLLLSDSGFYLCAWSPAKNIQYFGAGTRLSVL.

This chain uses TRBV15 with TRBJ2-1; D remains unclear. CDR1 is LNHNV, CDR2 YYDKDF, per germline (reference sequence). The CDR3 runs to 12 residues. V lost 5 bases, J lost 7 bases, and 9 bases lay in between. This CDR3 reads CATSALRNEQFF. The CDR3 DNA reads TGTGCCACCAGCGCCCTTAGGAATGAGCAGTTCTTC.

This clone was observed many times. The chain uses TRBV7-2 and TRBJ2-1; no clear D. The CDR3 covers 13 residues. Germline loops: CDR1 SGHTA, CDR2 FQGNSA. Trimming cost V 6 bases and J 9 bases, with 15 bases left between them. The CDR3 region is CASSPTKHPEQFF. In DNA, the CDR3 is TGTGCCAGCAGTCCCACCAAGCACCCTGAGCAGTTCTTC.

The gene calls are TRBV9 and TRBJ2-2; 11 bases line up with TRBD2. The CDR3 length is 16 residues. Germline V gene sequence: CDR1 SGDLS, CDR2 YYNGEE. The trim removed 4 bases at V and 5 bases at J, leaving 7 bases unmatched. CDR3 residues: CASSPQLAGATGELFF. CDR3 bases: TGTGCCAGCAGCCCACAACTAGCGGGAGCTACCGGGGAGCTGTTTTTT.

This clone has a handful of counts. V and J are TRBV6-6 and TRBJ1-5, with 8 nucleotides matching TRBD1. Trimming cost V 6 bases and J 1 base; bases outside gene matches: 5. Germline CDR1 MNHNY, CDR2 SVGAGI (reference sequence). The CDR3 has 15 residues. The CDR3 DNA reads TGTGCCAGCAGAACAACAGGGGGGAGCAATCAGCCCCAGCATTTT. Protein product: CASRTTGGSNQPQHF.

This clone was observed a handful of times. The gene calls are TRBV28 and TRBJ1-5, with 11 bases matching TRBD1. CDR1 is MDHEN and CDR2 is SYDVKM in the germline V gene. This CDR3 has 16 amino acids. The trim removed 4 bases at V and 5 bases at J, leaving 7 bases unmatched. The CDR3 sequence: CASSSPGTGGDQPQHF. The CDR3 DNA reads TGTGCCAGCAGTTCACCCGGGACAGGGGGGGATCAGCCCCAGCATTTT. Together with reference TRBV28 and TRBJ1-5, the CDR3 gives the full variable domain: DVKVTQSSRYLVKRTGEKVFLECVQDMDHENMFWYRQDPGLGLRLIYFSYDVKMKEKGDIPEGYSVSREKKERFSLILESASTNQTSMYLCASSSPGTGGDQPQHFGDGTRLSIL.

The rearrangement links TRBV11-3 to TRBJ2-1; no clear D gene. Germline assignment: CDR1 SGHNT and CDR2 YENEEA. The germline V and J ends were trimmed by 3 bases and 8 bases, with 14 bases remaining between them. This CDR3 has 14 residues. The CDR3: CASSFGPFRDEQFF. The CDR3 coding sequence is TGTGCCAGCAGCTTTGGCCCCTTCCGAGATGAGCAGTTCTTC.

The count of this clone is one. The genes are TRBV6-6 and TRBJ2-3; D unclear. Germline V gene sequence: CDR1 MNHNY, CDR2 SVGAGI (reference sequence). The CDR3 length is 11 residues. Trimming left V 8 bases short and J 10 bases short, with 13 bases between. The CDR3 protein is CASGIWVAQYF. In nucleotides, the CDR3 is TGTGCCAGCGGCATATGGGTAGCGCAGTATTTT.

Remarks on this clone: This clone may be a read error of a much larger clone one base away. J is TRBJ2-3 and V is TRBV27; 7 bases are a match to TRBD1. The V segment lost 6 bases and the J segment 4 bases; nucleotides outside the gene matches: 4. The germline gives CDR1 MNHEY, CDR2 SMNVEV (reference sequence). The CDR3 covers 13 residues. CDR3 coding DNA: TGTGCCAGCAGATACACAGGGGCAGATACGCAGTATTTT. Protein sequence: CASRYTGADTQYF.

The CDR3 coding sequence is TGTGCCAGCAGTTTTTACTCGGGAACTAATCAGCCCCAGCATTTT. Protein product: CASSFYSGTNQPQHF. This chain joins TRBV28 and TRBJ1-5; D gene unclear. This CDR3 contains 15 residues. Germline CDR1 MDHEN, CDR2 SYDVKM. V dropped 3 bases and J dropped 4 bases, with 13 bases sitting between them. Drawing the rest from reference TRBV28 and TRBJ1-5, the complete variable domain is DVKVTQSSRYLVKRTGEKVFLECVQDMDHENMFWYRQDPGLGLRLIYFSYDVKMKEKGDIPEGYSVSREKKERFSLILESASTNQTSMYLCASSFYSGTNQPQHFGDGTRLSIL.

The chain links TRBV29-1 to TRBJ2-7; possibly TRBD2 for D (5 bases). This CDR3 region has 14 residues. Trimming took 3 bases from V and 0 from J, leaving 12 bases between them. Germline V lookup: CDR1 SQVTM, CDR2 ANQGSEA. The CDR3 sequence is CSVEGEESSYEQYF. The CDR3 DNA is TGCAGCGTTGAGGGAGAGGAGAGCTCCTACGAGCAGTACTTC.

This chain connects TRBV5-1 to TRBJ2-1; tentative D call: TRBD1 (5 bases). V lost 0 bases and J lost 6, with 13 bases in between. The CDR3 length is 15 residues. Looked up from germline, CDR1 is SGHRS and CDR2 is YFSETQ. The CDR3 DNA is TGCGCCAGCAGCTTGGCCCTAGGGGCCTTCAATGAGCAGTTCTTC. It codes for CASSLALGAFNEQFF.

The rearrangement links TRBV28 to TRBJ2-1; D may be TRBD2 (5 bases). CDR1 is MDHEN and CDR2 is SYDVKM in the germline V gene. V shed 2 bases and J shed 7 bases, with 15 bases lying between them. The CDR3 loop spans 15 amino acids. The CDR3 sequence: CASSLGLALGNEQFF. The CDR3 DNA reads as TGTGCCAGCAGTTTAGGTCTAGCCCTCGGGAATGAGCAGTTCTTC.

CDR3 DNA: TGTACAACGCGGGCCCTACAGGGGTATGGCTACACCTTC. Its protein product is CTTRALQGYGYTF. The chain uses TRBV15 and TRBJ1-2, with 7 bases that match TRBD1. This CDR3 region has 13 residues. Germline-derived CDR1 and CDR2 are LNHNV and YYDKDF (reference sequence).

J is TRBJ2-5 and V is TRBV11-2; 8 bases align to TRBD2. Germline loops: CDR1 SGHAT, CDR2 FQNNGV. There are 15 residues in the CDR3. V was clipped by 3 bases and J by 4 bases; unmatched bases: 7. CDR3 coding DNA: TGTGCCAGCAGCTTGGGACTAGAAGATGGAGAGACCCAGTACTTC. Its protein is CASSLGLEDGETQYF.

CDR3 in amino acids: CASSVEPQETGELFF. For the CDR3, the DNA is TGTGCCAGCAGCGTCGAACCTCAAGAAACCGGGGAGCTGTTTTTT. V is TRBV9 and J is TRBJ2-2; D gene unclear. The CDR3 runs 15 residues. Germline CDR1 and CDR2: SGDLS and YYNGEE. Trimming left V 2 bases short and J 5 bases short, with 13 bases between. Drawing the rest from reference TRBV9 and TRBJ2-2, the complete variable domain is DSGVTQTPKHLITATGQRVTLRCSPRSGDLSVYWYQQSLDQGLQFLIQYYNGEERAKGNILERFSAQQFPDLHSELNLSSLELGDSALYFCASSVEPQETGELFFGEGSRLTVL.

The chain couples TRBV29-1 to TRBJ2-1; tentative D call: TRBD2 (7 bases). Germline assignment: CDR1 SQVTM and CDR2 ANQGSEA. The length of the CDR3 is 16 residues. Trimming cost V 1 base and J 4 bases, with 17 bases left between them. The CDR3 loop reads CSVEGGGAEDYNEQFF. CDR3 sequence (DNA): TGCAGCGTTGAAGGAGGGGGGGCTGAAGATTACAATGAGCAGTTCTTC.

The chain carries TRBV6-5 and TRBJ1-3; D uncertain. The CDR3 runs to 15 residues. V was pared by 6 bases and J by 0 bases, with 12 bases between. CDR1 is MNHEY and CDR2 is SVGAGI in the germline V gene. The CDR3 protein is CASRFKGSSGNTIYF. The CDR3 region has the DNA TGTGCCAGCAGGTTCAAGGGAAGCTCTGGAAACACCATATATTTT.

The V gene is TRBV6-5, the J gene TRBJ1-2; a possible D gene is TRBD1 (5 bases). With 10 bases removed from V and 4 bases from J, the gap between germline ends came to 16 bases. Germline values: CDR1 MNHEY, CDR2 SVGAGI. The CDR3 is made up of 13 amino acids. The CDR3 loop is CATTSPGVYGYTF. The CDR3 nucleotides are TGTGCCACCACGTCTCCGGGGGTCTATGGCTACACCTTC.

This chain connects TRBV6-6 to TRBJ2-4; D gene uncertain. This CDR3 has 13 residues. Trimming took off 5 bases at V and 7 bases at J, with 12 bases between the two ends. Germline CDR1 reads MNHNY; CDR2 reads SVGAGI (reference sequence). DNA of the CDR3: TGTGCCAGCAGTGGTACCCTCCCTAACATTCAGTACTTC. It yields the protein CASSGTLPNIQYF.

This chain joins TRBV19 and TRBJ2-3, with 10 positions matching TRBD2. V lost 6 bases to trimming and J lost 1 base; unmatched junction nucleotides: 1. Germline lookup yields CDR1 LNHDA and CDR2 SQIVND (reference sequence). The length of the CDR3 is 14 residues. CDR3 protein: CASRLAGGTDTQYF. CDR3 coding DNA: TGTGCCAGTAGGCTAGCGGGAGGCACAGATACGCAGTATTTT.

About this clone: This sample includes further DNA sequences coding for the same CDR3. The gene calls are TRBV2 and TRBJ2-7; D not resolved. Trimming left V 3 bases short and J 4 bases short, with 4 bases between. CDR1 and CDR2 (germline): SNHLY, FYNNEI. This CDR3 region has 11 residues. The CDR3: CASSDGYEQYF. The CDR3 DNA follows: TGTGCCAGCAGTGACGGTTACGAGCAGTACTTC.

This chain links TRBV18 with TRBJ2-3; D remains unclear. The length of the CDR3 is 15 residues. V lost 3 bases, J lost 1 base, and 11 bases lay in between. Germline V gene data show CDR1 as KGHSH and CDR2 as LQKENI. Written as DNA, the CDR3 is TGTGCCAGCTCACCTTCGGCGACCCGCACAGATACGCAGTATTTT. Translated, it gives CASSPSATRTDTQYF.